Included here is one TCR beta chain sequence, with context. The assay was immunoSEQ multiplex PCR, and TCRdb's table has in-frame clones only and misses some. The sample lists roughly 52,000 clones, 88% seen once, with about 7% in the top ten. The sample belongs to a study of cytomegalovirus exposure and HLA in healthy donors. Study context: Per a later analysis, the roughly 640 first-cohort and under 150 validation repertoires shared one platform.

This CDR3 contains 15 residues. Germline CDR1 reads MNHEY; CDR2 reads SMNVEV (reference sequence). J gave up 7 bases and V 5 bases, and 12 bases lay outside the gene matches. This chain uses TRBV27 with TRBJ2-5; 8 bases line up with TRBD1. The sequencing sample was made of PBMCs. This clonotype was obtained from a woman younger than 45 in good health and CMV-seronegative. The CDR3 spells CASSPDNRGKRTQYF. CDR3 bases: TGTGCCAGCAGTCCAGACAACAGGGGGAAGAGGACCCAGTACTTC.